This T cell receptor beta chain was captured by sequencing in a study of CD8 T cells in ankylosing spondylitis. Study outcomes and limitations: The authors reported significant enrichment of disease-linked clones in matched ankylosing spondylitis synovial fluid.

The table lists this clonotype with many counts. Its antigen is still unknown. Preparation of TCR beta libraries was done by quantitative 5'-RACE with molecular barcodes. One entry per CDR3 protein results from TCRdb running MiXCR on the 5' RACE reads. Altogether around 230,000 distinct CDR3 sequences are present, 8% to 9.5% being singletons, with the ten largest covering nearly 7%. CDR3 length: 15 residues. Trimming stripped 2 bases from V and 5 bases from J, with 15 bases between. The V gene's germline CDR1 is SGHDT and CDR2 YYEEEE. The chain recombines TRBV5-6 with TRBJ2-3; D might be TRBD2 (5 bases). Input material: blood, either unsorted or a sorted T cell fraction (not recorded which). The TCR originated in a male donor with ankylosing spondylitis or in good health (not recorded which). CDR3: CASSLGGNPRDTQYF. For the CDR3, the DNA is TGTGCCAGCAGCTTAGGAGGTAATCCGCGAGATACGCAGTATTTT.